Listed below are T cell receptor beta chains from one sample, sequenced in a study of blood T cell repertoires in COVID-19. Assay used: immunoSEQ multiplex PCR; TCRdb lists only in-frame clones, some missing. This sample has some 330,000 clones; around nine tenths occur once, and the top ten carry 1.8%. Sequencing was done on a sample of peripheral blood. These receptors were obtained from a woman aged 30 to 39 with COVID-19, enrolled during active disease. The CDR3 runs from the conserved cysteine through the conserved F or W. A D gene is named only where the DNA matches it firmly. Part of the rows lack a size; the others show once, few, many or a class for expanded clones.

V gene: TRBV19
clone size: NA
CDR3 length: 17
D gene: TRBD1
J gene: TRBJ1-2
CDR3 protein: CASSTSTGGRANYGYTF
CDR3 DNA: TGTGCCAGTAGTACCTCGACAGGGGGCCGGGCTAACTATGGCTACACCTTC

V gene: TRBV11-3
clone size: NA
CDR3 length: 12
D gene: NA
J gene: TRBJ1-3
CDR3 protein: CASSFRGNTIYF
CDR3 DNA: TGTGCCAGCAGCTTTCGGGGAAACACCATATATTTT

V gene: TRBV25-1
clone size: NA
CDR3 length: 14
D gene: NA
J gene: TRBJ1-6
CDR3 protein: CASSDGSYNSPLHF
CDR3 DNA: TGTGCCAGCAGTGACGGCTCCTATAATTCACCCCTCCACTTT

V gene: TRBV7-5
clone size: NA
CDR3 length: 18
D gene: NA
J gene: TRBJ1-1
CDR3 protein: CVRSLSPPQGAGNTEAFF
CDR3 DNA: TGTGTCAGAAGCTTAAGCCCCCCACAGGGGGCGGGTAACACTGAAGCTTTCTTT

V gene: TRBV7-9
clone size: NA
CDR3 length: 14
D gene: NA
J gene: TRBJ1-3
CDR3 protein: CASTRDISGNTIYF
CDR3 DNA: TGTGCCAGCACCCGAGACATCTCTGGAAACACCATATATTTT

V gene: TRBV10-3
clone size: NA
CDR3 length: 14
D gene: TRBD1
J gene: TRBJ2-7
CDR3 protein: CAASPGQGIYEQYF
CDR3 DNA: TGTGCCGCCTCCCCGGGACAGGGGATCTACGAGCAGTACTTC

V gene: TRBV27
clone size: NA
CDR3 length: 14
D gene: NA
J gene: TRBJ2-7
CDR3 protein: CASSFGGPPYEQYF
CDR3 DNA: TGTGCCAGCAGTTTCGGGGGACCGCCCTACGAGCAGTACTTC

V gene: TRBV12-3/TRBV12-4
clone size: NA
CDR3 length: 13
D gene: TRBD1
J gene: TRBJ1-6
CDR3 protein: CASSGTENSPLHF
CDR3 DNA: TGTGCCAGTTCTGGGACAGAGAATTCACCCCTCCACTTT

V gene: TRBV4-1
clone size: NA
CDR3 length: 15
D gene: NA
J gene: TRBJ1-1
CDR3 protein: CASSQPPPGNTEAFF
CDR3 DNA: TGCGCCAGCAGCCAACCCCCCCCGGGGAACACTGAAGCTTTCTTT

V gene: TRBV4-2
clone size: once
CDR3 length: 16
D gene: TRBD2
J gene: TRBJ2-3
CDR3 protein: CASNFGTSASTDTQYF
CDR3 DNA: TGTGCCAGCAATTTCGGGACTAGCGCGAGCACAGATACGCAGTATTTT

V gene: TRBV5-1
clone size: once
CDR3 length: 16
D gene: NA
J gene: TRBJ1-6
CDR3 protein: CASSDKQGPRNSPLHF
CDR3 DNA: TGCGCCAGCAGCGATAAACAGGGACCTAGGAATTCACCCCTCCACTTT

V gene: TRBV28
clone size: few
CDR3 length: 14
D gene: NA
J gene: TRBJ1-5
CDR3 protein: CASSFERGGQPQHF
CDR3 DNA: TGTGCCAGCAGTTTCGAACGGGGAGGTCAGCCCCAGCATTTT

V gene: TRBV2
clone size: NA
CDR3 length: 14
D gene: TRBD1
J gene: TRBJ2-7
CDR3 protein: CASTLGQGFREQYF
CDR3 DNA: TGTGCCAGCACCTTGGGACAGGGGTTCCGCGAGCAGTACTTC

V gene: TRBV29-1
clone size: NA
CDR3 length: 12
D gene: NA
J gene: TRBJ1-2
CDR3 protein: CSAQGAGYGYTF
CDR3 DNA: TGCAGTGCACAGGGAGCTGGGTATGGCTACACCTTC

V gene: TRBV28
clone size: NA
CDR3 length: 16
D gene: TRBD1
J gene: TRBJ1-2
CDR3 protein: CASSPPFRTGYGGYTF
CDR3 DNA: TGTGCCAGCAGTCCCCCTTTTAGGACAGGTTATGGTGGCTACACCTTC

V gene: TRBV5-1
clone size: NA
CDR3 length: 14
D gene: NA
J gene: TRBJ1-2
CDR3 protein: CASSLAEGVYGYTF
CDR3 DNA: TGCGCCAGCAGCCTCGCCGAGGGGGTCTATGGCTACACCTTC

V gene: TRBV7-9
clone size: NA
CDR3 length: 14
D gene: TRBD1
J gene: TRBJ1-4
CDR3 protein: CASSLSGGSEKLFF
CDR3 DNA: TGTGCCAGCAGCTTATCAGGGGGAAGTGAAAAACTGTTTTTT

V gene: TRBV5-8
clone size: NA
CDR3 length: 12
D gene: NA
J gene: TRBJ1-1
CDR3 protein: CASSPIDTEAFF
CDR3 DNA: TGTGCCAGCAGCCCCATAGACACTGAAGCTTTCTTT

V gene: TRBV20-1
clone size: NA
CDR3 length: 13
D gene: TRBD2
J gene: TRBJ2-5
CDR3 protein: CSASRGGPETQYF
CDR3 DNA: TGCAGTGCTAGTCGGGGGGGCCCCGAGACCCAGTACTTC

V gene: TRBV5-1
clone size: NA
CDR3 length: 15
D gene: NA
J gene: TRBJ2-4
CDR3 protein: CASSLERRVGNIQYF
CDR3 DNA: TGCGCCAGCAGCTTGGAGAGGCGGGTCGGAAACATTCAGTACTTC

V gene: TRBV7-8
clone size: NA
CDR3 length: 18
D gene: TRBD1
J gene: TRBJ1-5
CDR3 protein: CASSLASVRTGLNQPQHF
CDR3 DNA: TGTGCCAGCAGCTTAGCGTCTGTCCGGACAGGGTTGAATCAGCCCCAGCATTTT

V gene: TRBV25-1
clone size: NA
CDR3 length: 13
D gene: NA
J gene: TRBJ2-1
CDR3 protein: CASSEYDSRAQFF
CDR3 DNA: TGTGCCAGCAGTGAATACGACAGTCGGGCGCAGTTCTTC

V gene: TRBV18
clone size: NA
CDR3 length: 14
D gene: TRBD1
J gene: TRBJ2-5
CDR3 protein: CASSPITGGETQYF
CDR3 DNA: TGTGCCAGCTCACCAATAACAGGGGGTGAGACCCAGTACTTC

V gene: TRBV2
clone size: NA
CDR3 length: 15
D gene: NA
J gene: TRBJ2-1
CDR3 protein: CASSPAGRGPNEQFF
CDR3 DNA: TGTGCCAGCAGTCCTGCGGGGCGGGGGCCCAATGAGCAGTTCTTC

V gene: TRBV2
clone size: NA
CDR3 length: 12
D gene: NA
J gene: TRBJ1-5
CDR3 protein: CASSEVYQPQHF
CDR3 DNA: TGTGCCAGCAGTGAAGTATATCAGCCCCAGCATTTT

V gene: TRBV2
clone size: NA
CDR3 length: 14
D gene: TRBD1
J gene: TRBJ1-2
CDR3 protein: CASRGRTGNYGYTF
CDR3 DNA: TGTGCCAGCAGGGGAAGGACAGGGAACTATGGCTACACCTTC

V gene: TRBV4-1
clone size: once
CDR3 length: 15
D gene: TRBD1
J gene: TRBJ1-1
CDR3 protein: CASSQVGTGITEAFF
CDR3 DNA: TGCGCCAGCAGCCAAGTGGGGACAGGGATCACTGAAGCTTTCTTT

V gene: TRBV6-5
clone size: NA
CDR3 length: 12
D gene: NA
J gene: TRBJ1-6
CDR3 protein: CASEGSNSPLHF
CDR3 DNA: TGTGCCAGCGAAGGTAGCAATTCACCCCTCCACTTT

V gene: TRBV2
clone size: many
CDR3 length: 14
D gene: NA
J gene: TRBJ1-6
CDR3 protein: CASRPTGPLSPLHF
CDR3 DNA: TGTGCCAGCAGACCGACAGGTCCCCTTTCACCCCTCCACTTT

V gene: TRBV15
clone size: NA
CDR3 length: 13
D gene: NA
J gene: TRBJ2-3
CDR3 protein: CATSREARDTQYF
CDR3 DNA: TGTGCCACCAGCAGAGAGGCAAGAGATACGCAGTATTTT

V gene: TRBV11-2
clone size: few
CDR3 length: 15
D gene: NA
J gene: TRBJ1-2
CDR3 protein: CASSLDHTDNYGYTF
CDR3 DNA: TGTGCCAGCAGCTTAGATCATACAGACAACTATGGCTACACCTTC

V gene: TRBV7-9
clone size: NA
CDR3 length: 13
D gene: NA
J gene: TRBJ1-1
CDR3 protein: CASSPVGGTEAFF
CDR3 DNA: TGTGCCAGCAGCCCGGTGGGAGGGACTGAAGCTTTCTTT

V gene: TRBV19
clone size: NA
CDR3 length: 15
D gene: TRBD1
J gene: TRBJ1-2
CDR3 protein: CASSSGTGDFYGYTF
CDR3 DNA: TGTGCCAGTAGTTCCGGGACAGGGGATTTCTATGGCTACACCTTC

V gene: TRBV13
clone size: NA
CDR3 length: 14
D gene: TRBD1
J gene: TRBJ1-2
CDR3 protein: CASSLGSGGYGYTF
CDR3 DNA: TGTGCCAGCAGCTTAGGCTCAGGGGGCTATGGCTACACCTTC

V gene: TRBV28
clone size: NA
CDR3 length: 18
D gene: TRBD1
J gene: TRBJ1-6
CDR3 protein: CASSLLGGGQGFSSPLHF
CDR3 DNA: TGTGCCAGCAGTTTATTGGGGGGAGGACAGGGATTTTCTTCACCCCTCCACTTT

V gene: TRBV6-2/TRBV6-3
clone size: NA
CDR3 length: 14
D gene: NA
J gene: TRBJ1-2
CDR3 protein: CASSYSGSNYGYTF
CDR3 DNA: TGTGCCAGCAGTTACTCGGGCAGTAACTATGGCTACACCTTC

V gene: TRBV6-6
clone size: NA
CDR3 length: 13
D gene: NA
J gene: TRBJ2-2
CDR3 protein: CASSYPSSGELFF
CDR3 DNA: TGTGCCAGCAGTTACCCGAGCTCCGGGGAGCTGTTTTTT

V gene: TRBV5-1
clone size: NA
CDR3 length: 15
D gene: NA
J gene: TRBJ2-3
CDR3 protein: CASSLLTGITDTQYF
CDR3 DNA: TGCGCCAGCAGCTTGTTAACGGGGATCACAGATACGCAGTATTTT

V gene: TRBV7-2
clone size: once
CDR3 length: 15
D gene: TRBD1
J gene: TRBJ2-5
CDR3 protein: CASSLHGTVQETQYF
CDR3 DNA: TGTGCCAGCAGCTTACACGGGACAGTCCAAGAGACCCAGTACTTC

V gene: TRBV25-1
clone size: NA
CDR3 length: 15
D gene: TRBD1
J gene: TRBJ2-6
CDR3 protein: CAIGDRGAGANVLTF
CDR3 DNA: TGTGCCATTGGGGACAGGGGAGCTGGGGCCAACGTCCTGACTTTC

V gene: TRBV6-5
clone size: NA
CDR3 length: 15
D gene: NA
J gene: TRBJ1-2
CDR3 protein: CASSYSNSGTAGYTF
CDR3 DNA: TGTGCCAGCAGTTACTCGAACAGCGGGACTGCGGGCTACACCTTC

V gene: TRBV7-2
clone size: NA
CDR3 length: 16
D gene: TRBD1
J gene: TRBJ1-5
CDR3 protein: CASSRSTGSSNQPQHF
CDR3 DNA: TGTGCCAGCAGCCGTTCGACAGGGAGTAGCAATCAGCCCCAGCATTTT

V gene: TRBV7-8
clone size: NA
CDR3 length: 16
D gene: TRBD2
J gene: TRBJ2-5
CDR3 protein: CASSPGTSGVWETQYF
CDR3 DNA: TGTGCCAGCAGCCCTGGGACTAGCGGGGTTTGGGAGACCCAGTACTTC

V gene: TRBV15
clone size: NA
CDR3 length: 13
D gene: NA
J gene: TRBJ2-4
CDR3 protein: CATSRADKNIQYF
CDR3 DNA: TGTGCCACCAGCAGGGCGGACAAAAACATTCAGTACTTC

V gene: TRBV3-1/TRBV3-2
clone size: once
CDR3 length: 14
D gene: NA
J gene: TRBJ2-5
CDR3 protein: CASSQRGTQETQYF
CDR3 DNA: TGTGCCAGCAGCCAGCGGGGTACCCAAGAGACCCAGTACTTC

V gene: TRBV4-2
clone size: NA
CDR3 length: 17
D gene: NA
J gene: TRBJ1-2
CDR3 protein: CASSQVLGGGTNYGYTF
CDR3 DNA: TGTGCCAGCAGCCAAGTCCTGGGGGGTGGTACTAACTATGGCTACACCTTC

V gene: TRBV27
clone size: NA
CDR3 length: 15
D gene: NA
J gene: TRBJ1-5
CDR3 protein: CASSLSEFGNQPQHF
CDR3 DNA: TGTGCCAGCAGTTTGTCCGAGTTTGGCAATCAGCCCCAGCATTTT

V gene: TRBV5-4
clone size: NA
CDR3 length: 14
D gene: NA
J gene: TRBJ1-4
CDR3 protein: CASSEDGGVRKLFF
CDR3 DNA: TGTGCCAGCAGCGAGGACGGAGGAGTGCGGAAACTGTTTTTT

V gene: TRBV14
clone size: once
CDR3 length: 16
D gene: NA
J gene: TRBJ2-5
CDR3 protein: CASSQESYRNQETQYF
CDR3 DNA: TGTGCCAGCAGCCAAGAATCGTACAGAAACCAAGAGACCCAGTACTTC

V gene: TRBV10-3
clone size: NA
CDR3 length: 16
D gene: NA
J gene: TRBJ1-5
CDR3 protein: CAISGGTAGKGQPQHF
CDR3 DNA: TGTGCCATCAGTGGAGGCACAGCGGGGAAGGGGCAGCCCCAGCATTTT

V gene: TRBV5-1
clone size: NA
CDR3 length: 16
D gene: TRBD1
J gene: TRBJ2-3
CDR3 protein: CASSLGQTGYTDTQYF
CDR3 DNA: TGCGCCAGCAGCTTGGGCCAGACAGGGTACACAGATACGCAGTATTTT

V gene: TRBV10-2
clone size: NA
CDR3 length: 14
D gene: NA
J gene: TRBJ1-3
CDR3 protein: CASSRGLDGNTIYF
CDR3 DNA: TGCGCCAGCTCACGAGGGTTGGATGGAAACACCATATATTTT

V gene: TRBV13
clone size: NA
CDR3 length: 16
D gene: NA
J gene: TRBJ1-6
CDR3 protein: CASSPRGFSAGSPLHF
CDR3 DNA: TGTGCCAGCAGCCCCCGGGGATTCTCAGCCGGGTCACCCCTCCACTTT

V gene: TRBV3-1/TRBV3-2
clone size: NA
CDR3 length: 14
D gene: NA
J gene: TRBJ1-2
CDR3 protein: CASSQLQGAYGYTF
CDR3 DNA: TGTGCCAGCAGCCAGTTACAGGGAGCCTATGGCTACACCTTC

V gene: TRBV24-1
clone size: NA
CDR3 length: 13
D gene: TRBD1
J gene: TRBJ2-5
CDR3 protein: CATRGTVQETQYF
CDR3 DNA: TGTGCCACCAGGGGGACAGTCCAAGAGACCCAGTACTTC

V gene: TRBV2
clone size: NA
CDR3 length: 15
D gene: TRBD2
J gene: TRBJ2-3
CDR3 protein: CASGELAGLKDTQYF
CDR3 DNA: TGTGCCAGCGGTGAACTAGCGGGGCTTAAAGATACGCAGTATTTT

V gene: TRBV5-1
clone size: NA
CDR3 length: 14
D gene: NA
J gene: TRBJ2-5
CDR3 protein: CASSLDSRGETQYF
CDR3 DNA: TGCGCCAGCAGCTTGGATTCCAGGGGAGAGACCCAGTACTTC

V gene: TRBV7-8
clone size: NA
CDR3 length: 13
D gene: NA
J gene: TRBJ1-5
CDR3 protein: CASSLGGDQPQHF
CDR3 DNA: TGTGCCAGCAGCCTCGGAGGGGATCAGCCCCAGCATTTT

V gene: TRBV5-1
clone size: NA
CDR3 length: 14
D gene: TRBD1
J gene: TRBJ1-2
CDR3 protein: CASSDRVGSYGYTF
CDR3 DNA: TGCGCCAGCAGCGACAGGGTTGGGAGCTATGGCTACACCTTC